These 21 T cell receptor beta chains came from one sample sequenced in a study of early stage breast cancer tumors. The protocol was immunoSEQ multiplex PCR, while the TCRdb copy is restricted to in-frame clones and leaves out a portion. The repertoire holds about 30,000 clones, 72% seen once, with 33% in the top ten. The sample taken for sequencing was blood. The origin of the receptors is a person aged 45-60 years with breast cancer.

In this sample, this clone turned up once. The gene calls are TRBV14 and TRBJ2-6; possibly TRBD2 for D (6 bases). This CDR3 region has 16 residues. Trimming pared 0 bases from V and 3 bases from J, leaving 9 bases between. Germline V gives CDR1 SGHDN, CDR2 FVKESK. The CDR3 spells CASSQDGGLGANVLTF. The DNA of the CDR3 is TGTGCCAGCAGCCAAGATGGAGGGCTTGGGGCCAACGTCCTGACTTTC.

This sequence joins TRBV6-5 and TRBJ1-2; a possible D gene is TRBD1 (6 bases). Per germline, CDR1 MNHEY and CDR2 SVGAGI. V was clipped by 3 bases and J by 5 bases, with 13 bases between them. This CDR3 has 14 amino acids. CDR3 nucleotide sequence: TGTGCCAGCAGTTATGGGGGCTCGGATTATGGCTACACCTTC. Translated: CASSYGGSDYGYTF.

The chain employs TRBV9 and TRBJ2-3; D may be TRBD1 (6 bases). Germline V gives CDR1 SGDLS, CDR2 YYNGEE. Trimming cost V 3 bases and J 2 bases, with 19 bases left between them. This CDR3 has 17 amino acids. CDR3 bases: TGTGCCAGCAGCGCCACGTCTATTTCAGGGGTCACAGATACGCAGTATTTT. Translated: CASSATSISGVTDTQYF.

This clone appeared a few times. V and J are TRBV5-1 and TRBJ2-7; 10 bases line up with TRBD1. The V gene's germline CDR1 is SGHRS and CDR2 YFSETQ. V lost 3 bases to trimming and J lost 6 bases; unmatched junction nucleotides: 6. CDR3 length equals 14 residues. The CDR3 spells CASSSTGTGAEQYF. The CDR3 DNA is TGCGCCAGCAGCTCGACCGGGACAGGGGCCGAGCAGTACTTC.

The CDR3 nucleotides are TGTGCCAGCAGCTTAGCTAACAGCCGGGGGGATACGCAGTATTTT. Translation: CASSLANSRGDTQYF. The chain joins TRBV7-2 to TRBJ2-3, with D perhaps TRBD2 (6 bases). The CDR3 consists of 15 residues. Trimming removed 0 bases at V and 6 bases at J, with 13 bases between. CDR1 and CDR2 from the germline V gene are SGHTA and FQGNSA. The full variable domain, in which reference TRBV7-2 and TRBJ2-3 provide the parts outside the CDR3, is GAGVSQSPSNKVTEKGKDVELRCDPISGHTALYWYRQSLGQGLEFLIYFQGNSAPDKSGLPSDRFSAERTGGSVSTLTIQRTQQEDSAVYLCASSLANSRGDTQYFGPGTRLTVL.

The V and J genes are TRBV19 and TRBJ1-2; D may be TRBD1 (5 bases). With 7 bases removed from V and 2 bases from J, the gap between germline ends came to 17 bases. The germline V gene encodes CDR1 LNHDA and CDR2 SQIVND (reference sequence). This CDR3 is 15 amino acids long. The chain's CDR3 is CASTPGGFSNYGYTF. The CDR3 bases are TGTGCCAGTACCCCCGGGGGGTTCTCAAACTATGGCTACACCTTC.

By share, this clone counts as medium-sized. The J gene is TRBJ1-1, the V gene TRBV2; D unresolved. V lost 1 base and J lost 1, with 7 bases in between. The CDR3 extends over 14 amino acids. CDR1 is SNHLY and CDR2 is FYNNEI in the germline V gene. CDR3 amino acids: CASSEGAGNTEAFF. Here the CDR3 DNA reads TGTGCCAGCAGTGAAGGGGCAGGGAACACTGAAGCTTTCTTT.

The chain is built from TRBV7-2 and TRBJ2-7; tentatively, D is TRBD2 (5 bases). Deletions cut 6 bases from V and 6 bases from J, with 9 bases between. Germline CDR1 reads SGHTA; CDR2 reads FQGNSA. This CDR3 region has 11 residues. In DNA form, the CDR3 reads TGTGCCAGCAGTATCAGCGGCGAGCAGTACTTC. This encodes CASSISGEQYF.

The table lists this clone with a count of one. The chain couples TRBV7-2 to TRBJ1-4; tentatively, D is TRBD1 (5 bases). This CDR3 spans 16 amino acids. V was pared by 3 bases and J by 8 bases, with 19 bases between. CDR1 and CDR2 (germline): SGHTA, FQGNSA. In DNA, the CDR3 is TGTGCCAGCAGCTTGGAGGGGCCTAAAACTGGGGAAAAACTGTTTTTT. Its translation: CASSLEGPKTGEKLFF.

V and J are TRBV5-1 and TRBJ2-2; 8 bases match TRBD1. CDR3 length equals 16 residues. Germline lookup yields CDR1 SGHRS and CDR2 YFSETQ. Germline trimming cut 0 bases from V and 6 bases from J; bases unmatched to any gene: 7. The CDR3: CASSLAPTGVPGELFF. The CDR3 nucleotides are TGCGCCAGCAGCTTGGCCCCGACAGGGGTCCCCGGGGAGCTGTTTTTT.

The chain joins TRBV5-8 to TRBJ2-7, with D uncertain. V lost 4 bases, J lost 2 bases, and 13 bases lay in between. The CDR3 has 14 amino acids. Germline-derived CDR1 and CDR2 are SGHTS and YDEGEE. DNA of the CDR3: TGTGCCAGCAGCCTCCAAGGGATAACCTACGAGCAGTACTTC. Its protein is CASSLQGITYEQYF.

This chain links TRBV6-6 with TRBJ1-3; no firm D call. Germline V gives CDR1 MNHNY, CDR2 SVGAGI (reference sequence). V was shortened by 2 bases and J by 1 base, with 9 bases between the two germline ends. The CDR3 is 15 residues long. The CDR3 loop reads CASSYASPSGNTIYF. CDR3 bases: TGTGCCAGCAGTTACGCCAGCCCTTCTGGAAACACCATATATTTT.

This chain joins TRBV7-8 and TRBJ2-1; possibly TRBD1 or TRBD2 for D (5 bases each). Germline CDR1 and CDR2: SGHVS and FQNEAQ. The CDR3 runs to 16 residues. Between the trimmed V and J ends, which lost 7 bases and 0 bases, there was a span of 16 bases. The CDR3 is CASTVGRLSSYNEQFF. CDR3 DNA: TGTGCCAGCACCGTGGGACGCCTGAGCTCCTACAATGAGCAGTTCTTC.

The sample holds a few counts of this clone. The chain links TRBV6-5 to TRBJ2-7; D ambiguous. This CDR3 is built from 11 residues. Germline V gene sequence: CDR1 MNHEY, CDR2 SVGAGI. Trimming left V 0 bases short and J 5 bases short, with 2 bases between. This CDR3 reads CASSYSNEQYF. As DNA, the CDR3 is TGTGCCAGCAGTTACTCGAACGAGCAGTACTTC.

Here the CDR3 reads CASSVGGWELFF. The CDR3 DNA is TGTGCCAGCAGCGTGGGGGGGTGGGAGCTGTTTTTT. V gene TRBV11-2 combines with J gene TRBJ2-2; TRBD2 matches 7 bases. The V gene end was trimmed by 5 bases and the J gene end by 9 bases; junction bases not matched to a gene: 3. Germline V gene lookup returns CDR1 SGHAT and CDR2 FQNNGV. This CDR3 contains 12 residues.

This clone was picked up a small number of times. CDR3 DNA: TGCGCCAGCAGCTTTCCGCCCGTGGCGGGAGTCACCGGGGAGCTGTTTTTT. Protein sequence: CASSFPPVAGVTGELFF. V gene TRBV5-1 combines with J gene TRBJ2-2; the match to TRBD2 covers 7 bases. This CDR3 is built from 17 residues. V gave up 2 bases and J gave up 4 bases; unmatched junction bases: 11. The V gene's germline CDR1 is SGHRS and CDR2 YFSETQ.

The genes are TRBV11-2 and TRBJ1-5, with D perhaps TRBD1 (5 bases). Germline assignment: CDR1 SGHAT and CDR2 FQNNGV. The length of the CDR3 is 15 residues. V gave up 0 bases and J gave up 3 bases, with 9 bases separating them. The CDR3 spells CASSLDPGPNQPQHF. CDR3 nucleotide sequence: TGTGCCAGCAGCTTAGACCCAGGGCCCAATCAGCCCCAGCATTTT.

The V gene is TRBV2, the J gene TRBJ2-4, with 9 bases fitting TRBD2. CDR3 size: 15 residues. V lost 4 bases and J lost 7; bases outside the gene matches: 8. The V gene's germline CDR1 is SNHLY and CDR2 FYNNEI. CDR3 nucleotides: TGTGCCAGCAGTGCCCTTTGGCGGGAGGGGAACATTCAGTACTTC. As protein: CASSALWREGNIQYF.

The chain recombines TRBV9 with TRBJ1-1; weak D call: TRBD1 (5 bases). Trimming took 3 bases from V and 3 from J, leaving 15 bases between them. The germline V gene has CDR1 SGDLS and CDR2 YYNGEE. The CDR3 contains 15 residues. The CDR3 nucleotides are TGTGCCAGCAGCGCAGCCGGGACCCCGGACACTGAAGCTTTCTTT. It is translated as CASSAAGTPDTEAFF.

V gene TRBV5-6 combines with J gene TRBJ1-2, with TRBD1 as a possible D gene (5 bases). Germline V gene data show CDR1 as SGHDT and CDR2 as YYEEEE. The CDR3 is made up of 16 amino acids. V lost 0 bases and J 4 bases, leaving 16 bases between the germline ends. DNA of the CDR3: TGTGCCAGCAGCTTGGGACTCCTCGGGACTCGCTATGGCTACACCTTC. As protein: CASSLGLLGTRYGYTF.

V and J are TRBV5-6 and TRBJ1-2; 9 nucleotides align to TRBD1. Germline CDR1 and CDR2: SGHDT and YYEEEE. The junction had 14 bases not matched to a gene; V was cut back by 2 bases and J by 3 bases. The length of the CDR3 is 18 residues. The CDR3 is CASSFKTGGTYGDYGYTF. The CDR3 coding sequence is TGTGCCAGCAGCTTCAAGACAGGGGGTACGTACGGCGACTATGGCTACACCTTC. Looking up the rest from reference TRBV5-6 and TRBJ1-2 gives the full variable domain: DAGVTQSPTHLIKTRGQQVTLRCSPKSGHDTVSWYQQALGQGPQFIFQYYEEEERQRGNFPDRFSGHQFPNYSSELNVNALLLGDSALYLCASSFKTGGTYGDYGYTFGSGTRLTVV.